Detailed here is one T cell receptor (beta chain). The data were taken from a study of blood T cell repertoires in COVID-19. Authors' data handling: Amplification with reference gene primers provided the estimates of nucleated cell counts. The assay was immunoSEQ multiplex PCR, and TCRdb's table has in-frame clones only and misses some. V, J and clone size derive from that table, while D and trimming were established from the DNA sequence. The sample holds around 400,000 clones, roughly 86% seen once. Trimming removed 4 bases from V and 7 bases from J; junction bases left unmatched: 7. The germline gives CDR1 SGHNT, CDR2 YYREEE (reference sequence). This CDR3 has 13 residues.

V gene TRBV5-4 combines with J gene TRBJ1-1; 7 nucleotides match TRBD1. Sequencing was carried out using peripheral blood. The receptor comes from a woman in her sixties or seventies with COVID-19, enrolled during active disease. The CDR3 DNA is TGTGCCAGCAGCCTTACAGGGGCGAGTGAAGCTTTCTTT. Protein product: CASSLTGASEAFF.